The 14 T cell receptor beta chains below all came from one sample that was sequenced in a study of CD8 T cells in ankylosing spondylitis. Using its own MiXCR run on the 5' RACE reads, TCRdb lists one record per CDR3 protein. Among approximately 35,000 distinct CDR3 sequences listed, 12% to 15% were seen once. Sequenced: blood. The receptor set was obtained from a male donor with ankylosing spondylitis or in good health (not recorded which).

This rearrangement joins TRBV7-6 to TRBJ2-5, with TRBD2 matching over 11 bases. The CDR3 consists of 15 residues. The germline V gene has CDR1 SGHVS and CDR2 FNYEAQ. The J segment lost 3 bases and the V segment lost 4 bases, leaving 4 bases of the junction unmatched. CDR3 region: CASSYFSGGEETQYF. DNA for the CDR3: TGTGCCAGCAGCTACTTTAGCGGGGGGGAAGAGACCCAGTACTTC.

This clonotype was detected only a few times. The chain combines TRBV4-2 with TRBJ1-1; the match to TRBD1 covers 8 bases. This CDR3 region has 13 residues. The V gene's germline CDR1 is LGHNA and CDR2 YNFKEQ. Unmatched junction bases numbered 4, after V lost 3 bases and J lost 7 bases. Written as DNA, the CDR3 is TGTGCCAGCAGCCAGGAAGGACAGGGTGAAGCTTTCTTT. Its protein product is CASSQEGQGEAFF.

The V and J genes are TRBV5-6 and TRBJ2-2, with D possibly being TRBD2 (6 bases). There are 14 residues in the CDR3. The V gene lost 5 bases and the J gene lost 4 bases, with 12 bases spanning the gap. From germline, CDR1 is SGHDT and CDR2 YYEEEE. The CDR3 here is CASRRLEITGELFF. The CDR3 nucleotides are TGTGCCAGCAGGCGACTAGAAATCACCGGGGAGCTGTTTTTT.

The sample holds a few counts of this clonotype. V usage is TRBV28 and J usage is TRBJ2-7; perhaps D is TRBD1 or TRBD2 (6 bases each). V lost 5 bases and J 0 bases, leaving 11 bases between the germline ends. Germline CDR1 MDHEN, CDR2 SYDVKM. The CDR3 is made up of 14 amino acids. The CDR3 DNA sequence: TGTGCCAGCAGTCCACAGGGACTCTCCTACGAGCAGTACTTC. Translated: CASSPQGLSYEQYF.

V usage is TRBV20-1 and J usage is TRBJ2-2; 7 bases line up with TRBD1. CDR1 is DFQATT, CDR2 SNEGSKA, per germline (reference sequence). After removal of 5 bases from V and 0 bases from J, the junction contained 6 bases not matched to a gene. The CDR3 is 15 residues long. CDR3 in amino acids: CSAWFGTANTGELFF. CDR3 nucleotides: TGCAGTGCTTGGTTCGGGACAGCGAACACCGGGGAGCTGTTTTTT.

The J gene is TRBJ2-1, the V gene TRBV6-2 or TRBV6-3, with TRBD2 matching over 13 bases. Germline loops: CDR1 MNHEY, CDR2 SVGEGT. The CDR3 totals 16 residues. V lost 5 bases and J lost 8; bases outside the gene matches: 9. CDR3 sequence (DNA): TGTGCCAGCAGTCCCCCCGGACTAGCGGGAGTCCATGAGCAGTTCTTC. Residues: CASSPPGLAGVHEQFF.

This clonotype appeared a few times. The chain uses TRBV6-2 or TRBV6-3 and TRBJ2-2; D not resolved. The V gene lost 2 bases and the J gene lost 7 bases, with 8 bases spanning the gap. CDR1 is MNHEY and CDR2 is SVGEGT in the germline V gene. This CDR3 spans 13 amino acids. The CDR3 loop is CASSYLGSGELFF. CDR3 coding DNA: TGTGCCAGCAGTTACCTTGGCAGCGGGGAGCTGTTTTTT.

The J gene is TRBJ2-1, the V gene TRBV10-3, with a weak D call TRBD2 (6 bases). The V gene's germline CDR1 is ENHRY and CDR2 SYGVKD. CDR3 length equals 13 residues. V dropped 6 bases and J dropped 7 bases, with 13 bases sitting between them. CDR3 sequence reads: CAISWEAQNEQFF. CDR3 DNA sequence: TGTGCCATCAGCTGGGAGGCTCAAAATGAGCAGTTCTTC.

There are many counts of this clonotype. The J gene is TRBJ2-3, the V gene TRBV29-1; maybe TRBD2 (6 bases). The V gene lost 4 bases and the J gene lost 8 bases, with 16 bases spanning the gap. The CDR3 runs 13 residues. Germline CDR1 SQVTM, CDR2 ANQGSEA. The CDR3 coding sequence is TGCAGCGTTGGAGCGGAGGGAACTGGTACGCAGTATTTT. Protein: CSVGAEGTGTQYF.

This clonotype was seen a few times. The gene calls are TRBV10-3 and TRBJ2-3, with D perhaps matching TRBD2 (7 bases). Germline V CDR1 and CDR2: ENHRY, SYGVKD. CDR3 size: 14 residues. Trimming took off 7 bases at V and 2 bases at J, with 13 bases between the two ends. CDR3 loop: CAIMGGLPTDTQYF. CDR3 nucleotides: TGTGCCATCATGGGGGGGCTACCCACAGATACGCAGTATTTT.

This clonotype was found many times. This chain joins TRBV6-1 and TRBJ2-2; D is unclear. V was trimmed by 1 base and J by 7 bases, leaving 19 bases between them. The germline V gene has CDR1 MNHNS and CDR2 SASEGT. This CDR3 is built from 17 residues. The CDR3 DNA reads TGTGCCAGCAGTGAAGGGCGGCAGGTCTACAACCTCGGGGAGCTGTTTTTT. It translates to CASSEGRQVYNLGELFF.

This sequence joins TRBV3-1 and TRBJ2-2, with D maybe TRBD2 (5 bases). Trimming left V 1 base short and J 2 bases short, with 11 bases between. The CDR3 has 16 amino acids. Germline V CDR1 and CDR2: LGHDT, YNNKEL (reference sequence). Here the CDR3 reads CASSQAAAVNTGELFF. CDR3 DNA sequence: TGTGCCAGCAGCCAAGCCGCAGCGGTTAACACCGGGGAGCTGTTTTTT.

The chain couples TRBV29-1 to TRBJ2-2, with D uncertain. Trimming removed 0 bases at V and 4 bases at J, with 6 bases between. This CDR3 contains 13 residues. Germline loops: CDR1 SQVTM, CDR2 ANQGSEA. CDR3 region: CSVEELSTGELFF. In nucleotides, the CDR3 is TGCAGCGTTGAAGAGCTAAGCACCGGGGAGCTGTTTTTT.

The rearrangement links TRBV6-6 to TRBJ2-5; 10 bases match TRBD2. Trimming removed 6 bases from V and 4 bases from J; junction bases left unmatched: 8. This CDR3 is built from 15 residues. Germline V gene data show CDR1 as MNHNY and CDR2 as SVGAGI (reference sequence). CDR3 amino acids: CASRPTGTSVETQYF. CDR3 in DNA: TGTGCCAGCAGACCTACCGGGACTAGCGTAGAGACCCAGTACTTC.